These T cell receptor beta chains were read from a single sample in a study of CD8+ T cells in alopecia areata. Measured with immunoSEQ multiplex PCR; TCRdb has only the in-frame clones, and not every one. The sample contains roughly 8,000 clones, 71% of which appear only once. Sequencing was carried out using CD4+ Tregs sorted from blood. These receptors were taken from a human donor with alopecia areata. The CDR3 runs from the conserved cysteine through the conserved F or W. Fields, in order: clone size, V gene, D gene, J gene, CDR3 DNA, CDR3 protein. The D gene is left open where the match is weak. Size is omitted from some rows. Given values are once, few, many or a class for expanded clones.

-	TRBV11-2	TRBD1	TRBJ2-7	TGTGCCAGCAGCCGGACCGGGACAGGGAAAAACGAGCAGTACTTC	CASSRTGTGKNEQYF
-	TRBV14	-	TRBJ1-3	TGTGCCAGCAGCCAAGTCAGCGCTGGAAACACCATATATTTT	CASSQVSAGNTIYF
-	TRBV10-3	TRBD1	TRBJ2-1	TGTGCCATCAGTGATTGGGACAGATTCTACAATGAGCAGTTCTTC	CAISDWDRFYNEQFF
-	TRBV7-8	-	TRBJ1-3	TGTGCCAGCAGCTTAGTTCTGGGCTCCTCTGGAAACACCATATATTTT	CASSLVLGSSGNTIYF
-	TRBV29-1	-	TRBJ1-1	TGCAGCGTTCCGGGTGTATACACTGAAGCTTTCTTT	CSVPGVYTEAFF
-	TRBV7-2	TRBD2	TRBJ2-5	TGTGCCAGCAGCCTAAGCGGGAGTCGTGAGACCCAGTACTTC	CASSLSGSRETQYF
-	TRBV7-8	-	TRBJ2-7	TGTGCCAGCAGCTTATATCGGGGACGAACCTACGAGCAGTACTTC	CASSLYRGRTYEQYF
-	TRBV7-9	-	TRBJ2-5	TGTGCCATAGGGGGACTATCGAAAGAGACCCAGTACTTC	CAIGGLSKETQYF
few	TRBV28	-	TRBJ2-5	TGTGCCAGCACTGATGGGACGGCGCAAGAGACCCAGTACTTC	CASTDGTAQETQYF
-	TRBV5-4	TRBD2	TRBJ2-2	TGTGCCAGCAGCTTGGGACTAGCGGGGGCCACCGGGGAGCTGTTTTTT	CASSLGLAGATGELFF
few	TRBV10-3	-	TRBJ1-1	TGTGCCATCAGCGTCCGCGGGGGAACTGAAGCTTTCTTT	CAISVRGGTEAFF
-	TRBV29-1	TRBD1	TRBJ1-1	TGCAGCGCAAAGGTGGGGACAGCCAACACTGAAGCTTTCTTT	CSAKVGTANTEAFF
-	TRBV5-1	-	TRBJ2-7	TGCGCCAGCAGCCCCGGGACAGGACTAGTCTACGAGCAGTACTTC	CASSPGTGLVYEQYF
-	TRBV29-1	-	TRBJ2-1	TGCAGCGCCTTTTTTACTGGGAGTGGCTACAATGAGCAGTTCTTC	CSAFFTGSGYNEQFF